The 13 T cell receptor beta chains presented below share a single source sample, sequenced in a study of Graves' ophthalmopathy and Graves' hyperthyroidism. Amplified TCR beta CDR3 regions were obtained using RNA transcripts as template. The authors performed first-round RT-PCR with HTBI primers and then a second-round multiplex PCR. One entry per CDR3 protein results from TCRdb running MiXCR on the multiplex PCR reads. The data show some 350,000 distinct CDR3 sequences, about 18% seen once. Source material: peripheral blood. The receptors here all came from an adult woman with stable Graves' hyperthyroidism.

This sequence joins TRBV6-1 and TRBJ2-5; 11 bases are a match to TRBD2. This CDR3 is built from 16 residues. Trimming removed 6 bases from V and 3 bases from J; junction bases left unmatched: 9. Looked up from germline, CDR1 is MNHNS and CDR2 is SASEGT. In DNA, the CDR3 is TGTGCCAGCAGCCAAATAGCGGGGGGGACGAAAGAGACCCAGTACTTC. It is translated as CASSQIAGGTKETQYF.

This clonotype was seen many times. This sequence joins TRBV14 and TRBJ2-2; a possible D gene is TRBD2 (5 bases). The V gene's germline CDR1 is SGHDN and CDR2 FVKESK. The CDR3 runs 13 residues. V dropped 4 bases and J dropped 7 bases, with 10 bases sitting between them. The CDR3 protein is CASSPGGYGELFF. The CDR3 DNA reads TGTGCCAGCAGCCCAGGCGGGTACGGGGAGCTGTTTTTT. Supplemented by reference TRBV14 and TRBJ2-2, the full variable domain reads EAGVTQFPSHSVIEKGQTVTLRCDPISGHDNLYWYRRVMGKEIKFLLHFVKESKQDESGMPNNRFLAERTGGTYSTLKVQPAELEDSGVYFCASSPGGYGELFFGEGSRLTVL.

This clonotype was seen repeatedly, ten times or more. The V call is TRBV27, the J call TRBJ2-6; D not certain. Trimming shortened V by 3 bases and J by 3 bases, and 9 bases separated the two germline ends. Per the germline V gene, CDR1 is MNHEY and CDR2 is SMNVEV (reference sequence). This CDR3 has 15 amino acids. CDR3 sequence reads: CASSFLLGGANVLTF. For the CDR3, the DNA is TGTGCCAGCAGTTTTCTGCTTGGTGGGGCCAACGTCCTGACTTTC.

In its sample, this clonotype was seen many times. The chain carries TRBV29-1 and TRBJ2-7, with D possibly matching TRBD2 (6 bases). CDR1 SQVTM and CDR2 ANQGSEA come from the germline V gene. The CDR3 has 13 residues. Trimming removed 7 bases at V and 2 bases at J, with 15 bases between. The CDR3 region is CSARGFSTYEQYF. For the CDR3, the DNA is TGCAGCGCCCGGGGGTTCTCAACCTACGAGCAGTACTTC.

This clonotype has a count of ten or more. The chain recombines TRBV20-1 with TRBJ1-5; D remains unclear. V shed 1 base and J shed 5 bases, with 9 bases lying between them. The CDR3 consists of 13 residues. Germline V CDR1 and CDR2: DFQATT, SNEGSKA (reference sequence). The CDR3 is CSARGPQHQPQHF. The CDR3, as DNA: TGCAGTGCTAGAGGACCCCAACATCAGCCCCAGCATTTT.

Many counts were recorded for this clonotype. The chain has TRBV29-1 and TRBJ1-2; 8 nucleotides line up with TRBD1. Germline trimming cut 7 bases from V and 2 bases from J; bases unmatched to any gene: 3. The germline V gene encodes CDR1 SQVTM and CDR2 ANQGSEA. The CDR3 contains 12 residues. The CDR3 DNA follows: TGCAGCGCTCGACAGGGGAACTATGGCTACACCTTC. Amino acid sequence: CSARQGNYGYTF.

This clonotype was detected many times. The chain combines TRBV29-1 with TRBJ2-2; D is unclear. The germline V gene encodes CDR1 SQVTM and CDR2 ANQGSEA. The CDR3 is 12 residues long. The V end was cut by 7 bases, the J end by 5 bases, with 11 bases between. The CDR3 sequence: CSGGYTTGELFF. The CDR3 coding sequence is TGCAGCGGAGGATACACGACCGGGGAGCTGTTTTTT.

This clonotype has at least ten counts. The chain has TRBV29-1 and TRBJ2-5; a possible D gene is TRBD1 (7 bases). The CDR3 loop spans 12 amino acids. From germline, CDR1 is SQVTM and CDR2 ANQGSEA. V shed 5 bases and J shed 5 bases, with 12 bases lying between them. The CDR3 coding sequence is TGCAGCGTTCGTCAGGGGGGCGAGACCCAGTACTTC. This encodes CSVRQGGETQYF. Using reference TRBV29-1 and TRBJ2-5 for the parts outside the CDR3, the full variable domain is SAVISQKPSRDICQRGTSLTIQCQVDSQVTMMFWYRQQPGQSLTLIATANQGSEATYESGFVIDKFPISRPNLTFSTLTVSNMSPEDSSIYLCSVRQGGETQYFGPGTRLLVL.

The gene calls are TRBV20-1 and TRBJ2-5; the match to TRBD2 covers 11 bases. The germline CDR1 and CDR2 sequences are DFQATT and SNEGSKA (reference sequence). The CDR3 sequence is 14 residues long. The V gene end was trimmed by 5 bases and the J gene end by 4 bases; junction bases not matched to a gene: 6. The CDR3: CSAGSGREVETQYF. CDR3 bases: TGCAGTGCTGGTAGCGGGAGGGAGGTAGAGACCCAGTACTTC.

This clonotype came up a few times. V usage is TRBV6-1 and J usage is TRBJ1-1; 7 bases agree with TRBD1. The CDR3 loop spans 15 amino acids. The trim removed 5 bases at V and 0 bases at J, leaving 6 bases unmatched. CDR1 is MNHNS, CDR2 SASEGT, per germline. The CDR3 loop reads CASSHGQAMNTEAFF. The CDR3 nucleotides read TGTGCCAGCAGTCATGGACAGGCCATGAACACTGAAGCTTTCTTT.

This clonotype was seen ten or more times. V gene TRBV6-1 combines with J gene TRBJ1-1, with D perhaps TRBD1 (6 bases). V gave up 5 bases and J gave up 4 bases, with 14 bases separating them. CDR3 length: 14 amino acids. CDR1 and CDR2 from the germline V gene are MNHNS and SASEGT. CDR3 DNA sequence: TGTGCCAGCAGTCGGATGGAGGGGGGCACTGAAGCTTTCTTT. Protein sequence: CASSRMEGGTEAFF.

This clonotype has a count of ten or more. V usage is TRBV6-1 and J usage is TRBJ2-1; the match to TRBD2 covers 10 bases. The CDR3 covers 15 residues. V dropped 6 bases and J dropped 4; count of bases not matched to a gene: 6. The germline CDR1 and CDR2 sequences are MNHNS and SASEGT. The CDR3 loop reads CASSRTSGGYNEQFF. The CDR3 DNA reads as TGTGCCAGCAGCAGGACTAGCGGAGGATACAATGAGCAGTTCTTC.

Many counts were recorded for this clonotype. This chain links TRBV30 with TRBJ2-2, with 7 bases matching TRBD1. The J segment lost 4 bases and the V segment lost 4 bases, leaving 3 bases of the junction unmatched. The CDR3 covers 13 residues. The germline CDR1 and CDR2 sequences are GTSNPN and SVGIG (reference sequence). CDR3 sequence (DNA): TGTGCCTGGATCGGGACAGCCACCGGGGAGCTGTTTTTT. This sequence encodes CAWIGTATGELFF.